The 29 T cell receptor beta chains below all came from one sample that was sequenced in a study of blood T cell repertoires in COVID-19 (dated by TCRdb to about 2020). Library method: the immunoSEQ multiplex PCR assay. TCRdb took this table from immuneACCESS and kept in-frame rearrangements with V and J called. Such tables lack part of the clones; where checked against another copy, unresolved V genes explain under half of the gap, and the rest is unexplained. The sample table lists about 280,000 clones, 70% to 90% of them with a count of one. The ten largest clones add up to less than 2.5% of the sample. Sample: peripheral blood. These TCRs come from a woman in her thirties who had recovered from COVID-19.

This clone showed up just a few times. This chain uses TRBV29-1 with TRBJ1-6; no clear D. CDR3 length: 13 amino acids. V lost 5 bases to trimming and J lost 2 bases, with 7 bases between them. From germline, CDR1 is SQVTM and CDR2 ANQGSEA. The CDR3 loop reads CSVLDTYNSPLHF. For the CDR3, the DNA is TGCAGCGTTCTCGACACCTATAATTCACCCCTCCACTTT.

The V and J genes are TRBV12-3 or TRBV12-4 and TRBJ1-2, with D possibly being TRBD1 (5 bases). The germline V and J ends were trimmed by 1 base and 6 bases, with 9 bases remaining between them. This CDR3 region has 13 residues. Here the CDR3 DNA reads TGTGCCAGCAGTTTAGGCAGGGCCAATGGCTACACCTTC. This gives the protein CASSLGRANGYTF.

The chain is built from TRBV29-1 and TRBJ1-1, with D possibly matching TRBD1 (5 bases). CDR1 and CDR2 from the germline V gene are SQVTM and ANQGSEA. This CDR3 is 13 amino acids long. Trimming cost V 2 bases and J 4 bases, with 11 bases left between them. CDR3 in amino acids: CSVEQGFGTEAFF. The CDR3 nucleotides are TGCAGCGTTGAACAGGGCTTTGGCACTGAAGCTTTCTTT.

V and J are TRBV5-6 and TRBJ1-1, with D perhaps TRBD1 (6 bases). Germline V gives CDR1 SGHDT, CDR2 YYEEEE. This CDR3 has 14 residues. Trimming removed 3 bases at V and 7 bases at J, with 16 bases between. CDR3 sequence (DNA): TGTGCCAGCAGCTCCCCTCAGACAGGATTTGAAGCTTTCTTT. Residues: CASSSPQTGFEAFF.

The chain combines TRBV24-1 with TRBJ1-6; D possibly corresponds to TRBD1 (6 bases). Germline CDR1 and CDR2: KGHDR and SFDVKD. The CDR3 extends over 14 amino acids. V shed 8 bases and J shed 10 bases, with 17 bases lying between them. CDR3 region: CATTHGGAESPLHF. The CDR3 DNA reads as TGTGCCACCACCCATGGGGGGGCTGAGTCACCCCTCCACTTT.

The rearrangement links TRBV11-3 to TRBJ2-3; 10 bases line up with TRBD2. Germline V gives CDR1 SGHNT, CDR2 YENEEA. V lost 6 bases and J lost 8; bases outside the gene matches: 8. The CDR3 is made up of 14 amino acids. The CDR3 is CASSSSGSTTTQYF. The CDR3 DNA follows: TGTGCCAGCAGTTCTAGCGGGAGCACGACTACGCAGTATTTT.

The V call is TRBV5-5, the J call TRBJ1-5, with 10 bases aligning to TRBD1. Trimming at V came to 2 bases and at J to 0 bases, leaving 5 bases not matched to a gene. The CDR3 contains 17 residues. From germline, CDR1 is SGHKS and CDR2 YYEKEE (reference sequence). The CDR3 here is CASSFGTGVYSNQPQHF. The CDR3 bases are TGTGCCAGCAGCTTTGGGACAGGGGTTTATAGCAATCAGCCCCAGCATTTT.

This chain links TRBV19 with TRBJ2-2; D is unresolved. Germline CDR1 and CDR2: LNHDA and SQIVND (reference sequence). The CDR3 covers 13 residues. V lost 11 bases and J lost 6, with 16 bases in between. The CDR3 nucleotides are TGTGCCTCGCATACCCCGGTTGCCGGGGAGCTGTTTTTT. It encodes CASHTPVAGELFF.

In its sample, this clone was seen once. The V call is TRBV27, the J call TRBJ1-3; 9 bases are shared with TRBD1. This CDR3 comprises 13 residues. Per germline, CDR1 MNHEY and CDR2 SMNVEV (reference sequence). V trimming: 5 bases; J trimming: 12 bases; junction bases outside the gene matches: 8. The CDR3 reads CASSERDRVNIYF. CDR3 in DNA: TGTGCCAGCAGTGAACGGGACAGGGTGAACATATATTTT.

This chain connects TRBV5-1 to TRBJ2-5; 9 bases are shared with TRBD2. The CDR3 loop spans 15 amino acids. Germline V gene lookup returns CDR1 SGHRS and CDR2 YFSETQ. V shed 1 base and J 5 bases; nucleotides not matched to a gene: 6. The CDR3 protein is CASSLPSGNRETQYF. CDR3 nucleotide sequence: TGCGCCAGCAGCTTGCCTAGCGGGAATCGGGAGACCCAGTACTTC.

The V call is TRBV2, the J call TRBJ1-4, with TRBD1 identical over 7 bases. CDR1 SNHLY and CDR2 FYNNEI come from the germline V gene. The V gene end was trimmed by 6 bases and the J gene end by 5 bases; junction bases not matched to a gene: 6. The length of the CDR3 is 14 residues. The CDR3, as DNA: TGTGCCAGCAGAGAGGGGGCGCGAAATGAAAAACTGTTTTTT. Translated, it gives CASREGARNEKLFF.

The chain has TRBV7-9 and TRBJ1-4; 7 bases agree with TRBD1. The V and J ends lost 1 base and 3 bases, in that order; junction bases with no gene match: 2. Germline V lookup: CDR1 SEHNR, CDR2 FQNEAQ (reference sequence). The CDR3 is 15 amino acids. CDR3 region: CASSLETGANEKLFF. In DNA form, the CDR3 reads TGTGCCAGCAGCTTAGAAACAGGGGCTAATGAAAAACTGTTTTTT.

The genes are TRBV6-5 and TRBJ1-2; D is undetermined. The CDR3 contains 16 residues. V lost 4 bases and J lost 1, with 16 bases in between. Germline values: CDR1 MNHEY, CDR2 SVGAGI. The CDR3 spells CASSSRPIVVNYGYTF. As DNA, the CDR3 is TGTGCCAGCAGTTCGAGGCCCATCGTAGTTAACTATGGCTACACCTTC.

This sequence joins TRBV30 and TRBJ1-1; TRBD1 is a possible D gene (5 bases). Germline V CDR1 and CDR2: GTSNPN, SVGIG (reference sequence). V was clipped by 2 bases and J by 1 base, with 11 bases between them. The CDR3 is 14 residues long. The CDR3: CAWSMQGKNTEAFF. The CDR3 DNA follows: TGTGCCTGGAGTATGCAGGGAAAGAACACTGAAGCTTTCTTT. Combining the CDR3 with reference TRBV30 and TRBJ1-1 gives the whole variable domain SQTIHQWPATLVQPVGSPLSLECTVEGTSNPNLYWYRQAAGRGLQLLFYSVGIGQISSEVPQNLSASRPQDRQFILSSKKLLLSDSGFYLCAWSMQGKNTEAFFGQGTRLTVV.

The chain is built from TRBV7-2 and TRBJ1-3; 7 nucleotides match TRBD1. CDR3 length equals 15 residues. The V segment lost 3 bases and the J segment 4 bases; nucleotides outside the gene matches: 6. The germline V gene encodes CDR1 SGHTA and CDR2 FQGNSA. CDR3 in DNA: TGTGCCAGCAGCTTTGCCGGGACAGCCGGAAACACCATATATTTT. It is translated as CASSFAGTAGNTIYF.

This chain connects TRBV7-9 to TRBJ2-7; 9 nucleotides agree with TRBD1. Trimming cost V 4 bases and J 12 bases; bases outside gene matches: 7. Germline CDR1 SEHNR, CDR2 FQNEAQ (reference sequence). The CDR3 is 12 residues long. CDR3 sequence (DNA): TGTGCCAGCAGCTCAGATTGGACAGGGGCGTACTTC. Its translation is CASSSDWTGAYF.

The V call is TRBV7-9, the J call TRBJ1-4; D possibly corresponds to TRBD1 (6 bases). Germline values: CDR1 SEHNR, CDR2 FQNEAQ (reference sequence). The length of the CDR3 is 16 residues. Between the trimmed V and J ends, which lost 3 bases and 6 bases, there was a span of 17 bases. CDR3 DNA: TGTGCCAGCAGCTTGGGGGCCCGGCTTTCGGATGAAAAACTGTTTTTT. Its translation is CASSLGARLSDEKLFF.

This chain's CDR3 is CASSGGLGVLKDEQFF. Written as DNA, the CDR3 is TGTGCCAGCAGTGGGGGACTAGGGGTCCTAAAGGATGAGCAGTTCTTC. This sequence joins TRBV2 and TRBJ2-1; 8 nucleotides agree with TRBD2. Unmatched junction bases numbered 13, after V lost 4 bases and J lost 8 bases. From germline, CDR1 is SNHLY and CDR2 FYNNEI. The CDR3 spans 16 residues.

V and J are TRBV6-1 and TRBJ1-1, with D uncertain. This CDR3 contains 14 residues. V gave up 3 bases and J gave up 3 bases, with 11 bases separating them. From germline, CDR1 is MNHNS and CDR2 SASEGT. DNA of the CDR3: TGTGCCAGCAGTGACCAGCGCGTCGACACTGAAGCTTTCTTT. Translated, it gives CASSDQRVDTEAFF.

This chain connects TRBV5-1 to TRBJ1-3; 7 bases match TRBD1. The CDR3 runs 15 residues. V trimming: 5 bases; J trimming: 0 bases; junction bases outside the gene matches: 5. Per germline, CDR1 SGHRS and CDR2 YFSETQ. The DNA of the CDR3 is TGCGCCAGCAGTCAAACAGGGGACTCTGGAAACACCATATATTTT. It encodes CASSQTGDSGNTIYF.

The chain carries TRBV19 and TRBJ1-5; D gene ambiguous. Deletions cut 3 bases from V and 9 bases from J, with 12 bases between. The CDR3 consists of 13 residues. Per the germline V gene, CDR1 is LNHDA and CDR2 is SQIVND (reference sequence). The CDR3 protein is CASSMNDRRPQHF. In DNA form, the CDR3 reads TGTGCCAGTAGTATGAACGATCGCAGGCCCCAGCATTTT.

The J gene is TRBJ1-5, the V gene TRBV5-1, with a weak D call TRBD1 (6 bases). Germline-derived CDR1 and CDR2 are SGHRS and YFSETQ. This CDR3 spans 15 amino acids. With 0 bases removed from V and 4 bases from J, the gap between germline ends came to 11 bases. The CDR3 sequence is CASSLEGHFNQPQHF. The CDR3 nucleotides read TGCGCCAGCAGCTTGGAGGGACATTTTAATCAGCCCCAGCATTTT.

This chain uses TRBV9 with TRBJ2-2, with TRBD1 matching 10 bases. The CDR3 contains 16 residues. V trimming: 0 bases; J trimming: 7 bases; junction bases outside the gene matches: 6. The germline CDR1 and CDR2 sequences are SGDLS and YYNGEE. The CDR3 nucleotides read TGTGCCAGCAGCGTAGACGGGACAGGGGCTTTCGGGGAGCTGTTTTTT. Translated, it gives CASSVDGTGAFGELFF.

This chain connects TRBV9 to TRBJ2-5, with D possibly TRBD2 on 7 matching bases. V lost 5 bases, J lost 2 bases, and 16 bases lay in between. Germline-derived CDR1 and CDR2 are SGDLS and YYNGEE. The CDR3 has 15 amino acids. The CDR3 protein is CASSERGGTQETQYF. The CDR3 region has the DNA TGTGCCAGCAGTGAAAGGGGGGGAACTCAAGAGACCCAGTACTTC.

This sequence joins TRBV18 and TRBJ2-3; 10 nucleotides line up with TRBD1. Germline CDR1 and CDR2: KGHSH and LQKENI. Unmatched junction bases numbered 9, after V lost 5 bases and J lost 4 bases. This CDR3 is 16 amino acids long. The CDR3 sequence is CASSYDGTGVPDTQYF. Here the CDR3 DNA reads TGTGCCAGCTCATACGACGGGACAGGGGTGCCAGATACGCAGTATTTT.

The chain couples TRBV19 to TRBJ1-2; tentatively, D is TRBD1 (6 bases). Trimming took 4 bases from V and 5 from J, leaving 17 bases between them. The CDR3 has 15 residues. From germline, CDR1 is LNHDA and CDR2 SQIVND (reference sequence). CDR3 region: CASSTDRLVFYGYTF. The CDR3 nucleotides are TGTGCCAGTAGTACGGACAGATTGGTATTTTATGGCTACACCTTC.

The chain couples TRBV6-1 to TRBJ1-2; maybe TRBD1 (5 bases). CDR3 length: 15 amino acids. Trimming took off 1 base at V and 5 bases at J, with 14 bases between the two ends. Germline lookup yields CDR1 MNHNS and CDR2 SASEGT. CDR3 residues: CASSEGQTRLYGYTF. The CDR3 region has the DNA TGTGCCAGCAGTGAAGGACAGACAAGACTTTATGGCTACACCTTC.

This sequence joins TRBV2 and TRBJ2-7, with 10 bases aligning to TRBD1. After removal of 7 bases from V and 5 bases from J, the junction contained 8 bases not matched to a gene. The germline V gene has CDR1 SNHLY and CDR2 FYNNEI. The CDR3 is 14 residues long. CDR3 in DNA: TGTGCCAGCACCGAAGGGACAGGGGTAAACGAGCAGTACTTC. Translation: CASTEGTGVNEQYF.

This sequence joins TRBV30 and TRBJ2-5; TRBD2 agrees at 10 bases. V was clipped by 0 bases and J by 2 bases; unmatched bases: 3. The CDR3 contains 15 residues. CDR1 is GTSNPN, CDR2 SVGIG, per germline (reference sequence). CDR3 sequence reads: CAWSVLAGPQETQYF. The DNA of the CDR3 is TGTGCCTGGAGTGTACTAGCGGGGCCACAAGAGACCCAGTACTTC. The variable domain in full, with the rest retrieved from reference TRBV30 and TRBJ2-5, is SQTIHQWPATLVQPVGSPLSLECTVEGTSNPNLYWYRQAAGRGLQLLFYSVGIGQISSEVPQNLSASRPQDRQFILSSKKLLLSDSGFYLCAWSVLAGPQETQYFGPGTRLLVL.